The clone carrying this T cell receptor (beta chain) was picked up a small number of times. The antigen remains unidentified. The data derive from a study of vaccination effects on CD4 cells after COVID-19. This CDR3 spans 13 amino acids. Trimming cost V 8 bases and J 6 bases, with 17 bases left between them. Germline V CDR1 and CDR2: LNHDA, SQIVND (reference sequence). Generated by immunoSEQ multiplex PCR, the TCRdb table keeps only in-frame clones and is missing some. The profile shows tens of thousands of clones, around 76% of them singletons. Study-level points and caveats: At late timepoints after vaccination, vaccine- and infection-induced clones shrank markedly.

Antigen-specific CD4+ T cells expanded by the ViraFEST assay with viral peptide pools were then sequenced. The culture ran for approximately 10 days, and then CD4+ T cells were isolated. Nucleocapsid antibody tests were negative, and the vaccine recipients had no prior SARS-CoV-2 infection. The researchers cultured around 2 million PBMC per well with 9.5 to 10 IU/ml IL-2 and about 10 ug/ml peptides. IL-2 medium supplanted half the medium on days 3 and 7. The chain links TRBV19 to TRBJ2-7; D is perhaps TRBD2 (7 bases). The clonotype comes from a human donor who received a COVID-19 vaccine. The sequences come from CD4+ T cells from PBMCs cultured with HCoV-229E spike peptides, collected before COVID-19 vaccination. CDR3 region: CASSDSGGLEQYV. The CDR3 bases are TGTGCCAGTTCCGACTCCGGGGGGCTCGAGCAGTACGTC.